This TCR beta chain is from a study of T cell changes during pregnancy in multiple sclerosis. Clones were read by immunoSEQ multiplex PCR, and TCRdb kept only the in-frame ones, dropping some. The sample includes tens of thousands of clones, about nine tenths of them seen just once. The sequencing here drew on peripheral blood, taken in the second trimester of pregnancy. The sequence came from a female donor with multiple sclerosis, enrolled in a pregnancy study.

CDR3 nucleotide sequence: TGTGCCAGCAGATCCGGGAGTTCCCACGAGCAGTACTTC. It specifies CASRSGSSHEQYF. The chain couples TRBV5-4 to TRBJ2-7; D is possibly TRBD2 (6 bases). V was shortened by 5 bases and J by 5 bases, with 14 bases between the two germline ends. The germline CDR1 and CDR2 sequences are SGHNT and YYREEE (reference sequence). The CDR3 has 13 amino acids.